The present T cell receptor beta chain was sequenced within a study of blood T cells in healthy people across ages (dated by TCRdb to about 2015). Background for the entire study: In model experiments, roughly one uniquely barcoded TCR beta cDNA molecule per two T cells was captured by template switching. Age-related changes in TCR beta repertoire diversity were measured in the study by deep sequencing normalized with unique cDNA molecular identifiers. The donors were split into four age groups: young (average about 15 years), middle-aged (roughly 42), aged (approximately 60) and long-lived (approximately 80). To avoid experimental bias, donors of different ages were randomly spread across the sequencing lanes. The study analyzed two additional independent replicas of 1 million unique cDNA reads from the same blood draw for two donors, one aged 18 to 29 and one aged 80 or older. Overall study outcomes, separate from this receptor: The CMV infection status of donors was not known, potentially confounding age-related changes in expanded clonotypes. A strong correlation was found between observed TCR beta diversity and the percentage of naive T cells measured by flow cytometry. Because profiling used bulk unsorted PBMCs, naive and antigen-experienced compartments could not be compared conclusively. Compared with the aged group, the long-lived group had more naive CD4+ T cells, fewer expanded clones and increased TCR diversity, a pattern suggesting age selection. Total diversity estimates from one million sequenced T cells were considered lower bounds and underestimates. Observed TCR beta diversity per million T cells fell roughly linearly with age, and a significant reduction was already apparent by age approximately 41.

As encoded in the germline V gene (reference sequence), CDR1 is LGHDT while CDR2 is YNNKEL. V drops 0 bases and J drops 11 bases, leaving 13 bases in between. Its CDR3 holds 13 amino acids, cysteine through phenylalanine. The only DNA kept is the CDR3, 39 bases in frame from the first base. The roughly 42 donors, aged about 6 to 95 years, were systemically healthy Caucasian individuals from Russia. Around 10 milliliters of peripheral blood were collected from each donor into EDTA-treated Vacutainer tubes. PBMCs were isolated by Ficoll-Paque density-gradient centrifugation, with at least 6.5 million obtained per sample. Trizol reagent was used to extract total RNA from the PBMCs, yielding at least 5.5 micrograms per sample. For every donor, flow cytometry on a PBMC aliquot measured the percentage of naive CD45RAhigh/CD27high T cells. Only a few counts were recorded for this clonotype. Its antigen remains unidentified. It has no much larger one-base neighbor in the sample; base qualities were not kept.

Preparation of the library involved 5' RACE. The listed sequencing device is Illumina HiSeq 2500. A second 7 to 11 cycle PCR used a sample-barcoded 5' primer and a J-beta primer mix. A template-switch 5' adaptor carrying 12 random nucleotides introduced a unique molecular identifier onto each TCR beta cDNA molecule. Each sample yielded at least 2.5 million CDR3-containing paired-end reads. The Mint cDNA synthesis kit, primed by a TRBC-specific oligonucleotide, was used to synthesize first-strand cDNA from all RNA. All cDNA was treated with uracil-DNA glycosylase and then went through a first 18-cycle PCR with the universal primers M1SS and BC2_uni_R. On the authors' methods: For normalization, 1 million high-quality reads, each with a distinct molecular identifier, were randomly selected from each sample. Instead of being binned into consensus sequences, reads with shared molecular identifiers were discarded. MiTCR, with a Q25 quality threshold and the strictest error-elimination algorithm, was used for CDR3 identification, clonotype clustering and error correction. A nonparametric unseen species model with Euler transformation was used to estimate a lower bound on total TCR beta diversity. The public sequencing data were trimmed at Q25 with fastp and processed into clonotypes with MiXCR by TCRdb, which kept only in-frame beta chains. Here each entry gathers all rows of one CDR3 protein and keeps the most common genes and DNA. TCRdb, not the authors, supplied the V and J calls. This sample has about 940,000 distinct CDR3 sequences in its table, and under 50% of those were observed once. Of the sample, 13% is held by the ten largest clones.

Sequencing input: blood. The rearrangement joined TRBV3-1 to TRBJ1-1; the D segment cannot be called with confidence. This sequence was found in a man aged 30 to 39 in good health. The CDR3 is CASSQELSLAAFF. Here is the DNA: TGTGCCAGCAGCCAAGAGCTAAGCCTTGCCGCTTTCTTT.